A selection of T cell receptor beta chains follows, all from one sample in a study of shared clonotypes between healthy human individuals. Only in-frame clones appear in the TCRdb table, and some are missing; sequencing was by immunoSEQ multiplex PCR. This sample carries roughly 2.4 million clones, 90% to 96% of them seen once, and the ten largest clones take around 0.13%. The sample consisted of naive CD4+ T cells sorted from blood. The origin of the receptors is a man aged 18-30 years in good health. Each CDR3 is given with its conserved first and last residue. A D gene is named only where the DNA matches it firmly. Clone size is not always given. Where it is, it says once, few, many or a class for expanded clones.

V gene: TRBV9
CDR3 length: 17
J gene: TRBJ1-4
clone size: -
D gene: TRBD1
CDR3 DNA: TGTGCCAGCAGCGTAGGGGACAGGGGGCCTACTAATGAAAAACTGTTTTTT
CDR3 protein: CASSVGDRGPTNEKLFF

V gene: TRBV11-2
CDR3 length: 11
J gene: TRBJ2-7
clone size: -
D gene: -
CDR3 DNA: TGTGCCAGCAGCCAAGGACAGACTCAGTACTTC
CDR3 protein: CASSQGQTQYF

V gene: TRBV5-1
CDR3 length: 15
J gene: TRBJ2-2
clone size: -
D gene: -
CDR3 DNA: TGCGCCAGCAGCTTGGCCGTATCAAACACCGGGGAGCTGTTTTTT
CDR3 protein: CASSLAVSNTGELFF

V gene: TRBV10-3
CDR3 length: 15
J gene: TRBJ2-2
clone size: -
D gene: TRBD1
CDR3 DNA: TGTGCCATCAGAAAGGGACAGGAGACCACCGGGGAGCTGTTTTTT
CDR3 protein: CAIRKGQETTGELFF

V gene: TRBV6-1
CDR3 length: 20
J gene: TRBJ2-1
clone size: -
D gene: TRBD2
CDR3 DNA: TGTGCCAGCAGTGGCCAGGCGGGGACTAGCGGGAGAGAAGCCCTCAATGAGCAGTTCTTC
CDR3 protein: CASSGQAGTSGREALNEQFF

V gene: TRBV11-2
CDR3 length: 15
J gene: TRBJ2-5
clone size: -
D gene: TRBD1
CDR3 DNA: TGTGCCAGCAGCTCGGACGGCACCAGGGGGGAGACCCAGTACTTC
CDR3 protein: CASSSDGTRGETQYF

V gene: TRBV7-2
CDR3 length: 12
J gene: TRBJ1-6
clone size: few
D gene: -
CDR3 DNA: TGTGCCAGCAGCTTAGAACAGAAACCCCTCCACTTT
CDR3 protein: CASSLEQKPLHF

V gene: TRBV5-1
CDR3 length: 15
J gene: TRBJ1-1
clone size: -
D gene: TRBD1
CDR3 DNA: TGCGCCAGCAGCTTTACAGGGGGCTCAACCATCGAAGCTTTCTTT
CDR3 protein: CASSFTGGSTIEAFF

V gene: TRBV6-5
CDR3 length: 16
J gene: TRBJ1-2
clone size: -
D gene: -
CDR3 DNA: TGTGCCAGCAGTTACCATCCTTCCAAAAGGGGCGATGGCTACACCTTC
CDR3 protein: CASSYHPSKRGDGYTF

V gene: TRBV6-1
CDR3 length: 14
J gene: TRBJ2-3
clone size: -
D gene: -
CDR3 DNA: TGTGCCAGCAGTGCACAGGGTAGCACAGATACGCAGTATTTT
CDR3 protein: CASSAQGSTDTQYF

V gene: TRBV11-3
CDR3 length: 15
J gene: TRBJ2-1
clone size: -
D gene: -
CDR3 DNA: TGTGCCAGCAGCTTCGGGGGAAAAAGCTACAATGAGCAGTTCTTC
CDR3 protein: CASSFGGKSYNEQFF

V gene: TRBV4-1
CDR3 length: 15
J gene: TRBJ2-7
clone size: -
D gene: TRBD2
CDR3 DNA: TGCGCCAGCAGCCAAACCAGCGGGGGGGCCTACGAGCAGTACTTC
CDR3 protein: CASSQTSGGAYEQYF

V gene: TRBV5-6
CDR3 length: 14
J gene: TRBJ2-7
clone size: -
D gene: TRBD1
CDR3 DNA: TGTGCCAGCAGCTTGGGACAGGGTAACTACGAGCAGTACTTC
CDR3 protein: CASSLGQGNYEQYF

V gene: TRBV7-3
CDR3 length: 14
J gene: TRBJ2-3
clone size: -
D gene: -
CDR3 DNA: TGTGCCAGCAGCTTGGGGGGACTCACAGATACGCAGTATTTT
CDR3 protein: CASSLGGLTDTQYF

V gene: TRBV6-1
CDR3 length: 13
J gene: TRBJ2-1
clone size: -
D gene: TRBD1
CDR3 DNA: TGTGCCAGCACAGGGACAGGGTTGTGGGAGCAGTTCTTC
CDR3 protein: CASTGTGLWEQFF

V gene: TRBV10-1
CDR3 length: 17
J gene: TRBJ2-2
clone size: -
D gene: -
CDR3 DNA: TGCGCCAGCAGTGAGTCGGCAGGGGCGGATAACTCCGGGGAGCTGTTTTTT
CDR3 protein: CASSESAGADNSGELFF

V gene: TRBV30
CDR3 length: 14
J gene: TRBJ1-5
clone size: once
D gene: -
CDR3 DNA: TGTGCCTGGAGTGGGGGGAGGAGCAATCAGCCCCAGCATTTT
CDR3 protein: CAWSGGRSNQPQHF

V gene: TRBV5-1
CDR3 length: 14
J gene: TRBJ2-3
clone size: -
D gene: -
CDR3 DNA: TGCGCCAGCAGCTTGGTTCTACTCACAGATACGCAGTATTTT
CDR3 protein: CASSLVLLTDTQYF

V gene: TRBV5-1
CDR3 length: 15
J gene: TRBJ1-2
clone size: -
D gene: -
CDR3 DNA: TGCGCCAGCAGCTTGGACACGGGAGGCAACTATGGCTACACCTTC
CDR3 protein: CASSLDTGGNYGYTF

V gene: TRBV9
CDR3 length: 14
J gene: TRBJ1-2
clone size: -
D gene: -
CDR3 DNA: TGTGCCAGCAGCGATTTTAAAACAGGGTATGGCTACACCTTC
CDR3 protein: CASSDFKTGYGYTF

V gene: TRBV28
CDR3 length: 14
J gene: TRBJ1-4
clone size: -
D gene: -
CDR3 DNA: TGTGCCAGCAGCCATCGCGGGTCTGATGAAAAACTGTTTTTT
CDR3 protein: CASSHRGSDEKLFF

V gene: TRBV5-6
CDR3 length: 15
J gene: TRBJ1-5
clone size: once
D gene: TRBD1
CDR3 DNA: TGTGCCAGCAGCCGGGGACAGTATAGCAATCAGCCCCAGCATTTT
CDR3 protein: CASSRGQYSNQPQHF

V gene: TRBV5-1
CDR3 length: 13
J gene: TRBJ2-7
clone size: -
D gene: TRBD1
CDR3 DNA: TGCGCCAGCATCCGGGACAGCCCCTACGAGCAGTACTTC
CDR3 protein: CASIRDSPYEQYF

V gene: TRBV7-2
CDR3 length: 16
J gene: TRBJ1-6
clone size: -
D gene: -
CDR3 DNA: TGTGCCAGCAGCTTAGACAGGGCAGACTATAATTCACCCCTCCACTTT
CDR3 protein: CASSLDRADYNSPLHF

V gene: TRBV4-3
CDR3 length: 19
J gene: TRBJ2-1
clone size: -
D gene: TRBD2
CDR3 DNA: TGCGCCAGCAGCCAAGATCTAGCGGGAGAACCCAGCTCCTACAATGAGCAGTTCTTC
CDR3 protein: CASSQDLAGEPSSYNEQFF

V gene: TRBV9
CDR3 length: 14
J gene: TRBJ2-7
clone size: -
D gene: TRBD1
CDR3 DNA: TGTGCCAGCAGCTTTGGACAGGGTGTGTACGAGCAGTACTTC
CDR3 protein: CASSFGQGVYEQYF

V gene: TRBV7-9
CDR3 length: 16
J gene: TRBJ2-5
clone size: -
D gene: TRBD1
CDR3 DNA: TGTGCCAGCAGCTTAGTCTTGACAGGGGACAAAGAGACCCAGTACTTC
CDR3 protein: CASSLVLTGDKETQYF

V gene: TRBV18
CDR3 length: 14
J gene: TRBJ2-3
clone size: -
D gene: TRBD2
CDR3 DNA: TGTGCCAGCTCCACTAGCGGGAGGACAGATACGCAGTATTTT
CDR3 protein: CASSTSGRTDTQYF

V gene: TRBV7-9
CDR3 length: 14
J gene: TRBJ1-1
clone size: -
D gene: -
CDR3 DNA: TGTGCCAGTAACGCCGGGACCCAAGGCACTGAAGCTTTCTTT
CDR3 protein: CASNAGTQGTEAFF

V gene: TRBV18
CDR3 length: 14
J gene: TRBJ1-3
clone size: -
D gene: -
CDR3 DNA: TGTGCCAGCTCACGGGAGAACTCTGGAAACACCATATATTTT
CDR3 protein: CASSRENSGNTIYF

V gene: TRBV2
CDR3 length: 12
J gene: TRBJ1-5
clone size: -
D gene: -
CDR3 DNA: TGTGCCAGCAGGCAGGATAATCAGCCCCAGCATTTT
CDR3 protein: CASRQDNQPQHF

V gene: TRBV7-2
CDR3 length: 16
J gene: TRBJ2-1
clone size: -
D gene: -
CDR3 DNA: TGTGCCAGCAGCTTAGTCTCTGGGGGCTCCTACAATGAGCAGTTCTTC
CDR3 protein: CASSLVSGGSYNEQFF

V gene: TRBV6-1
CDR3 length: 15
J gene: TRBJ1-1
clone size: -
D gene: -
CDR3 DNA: TGTGCCAGCAGTCAAAGGACAGTTGGGAACACTGAAGCTTTCTTT
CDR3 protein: CASSQRTVGNTEAFF

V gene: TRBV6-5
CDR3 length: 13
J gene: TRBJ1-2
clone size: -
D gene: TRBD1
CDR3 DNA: TGTGCCAGCAGCCACGGACAGGGGAAGGGCTACACCTTC
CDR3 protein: CASSHGQGKGYTF

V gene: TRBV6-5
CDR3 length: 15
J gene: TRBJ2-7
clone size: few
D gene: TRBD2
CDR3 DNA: TGTGCCAGCAGTTACTCGATCGGGGAGGGCTACGAGCAGTACTTC
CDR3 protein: CASSYSIGEGYEQYF

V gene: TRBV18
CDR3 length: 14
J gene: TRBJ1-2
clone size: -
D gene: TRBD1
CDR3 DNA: TGTGCCAGCTCACCATTGACAGGGAGCTATGGCTACACCTTC
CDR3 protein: CASSPLTGSYGYTF

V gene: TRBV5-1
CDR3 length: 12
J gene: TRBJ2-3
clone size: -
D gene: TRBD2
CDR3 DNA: TGCGCCAGCAGGCGGGAGGCAGATACGCAGTATTTT
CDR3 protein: CASRREADTQYF

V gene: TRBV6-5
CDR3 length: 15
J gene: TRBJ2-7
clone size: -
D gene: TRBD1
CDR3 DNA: TGTGCCAGCACCCCGCCCGGGACAGGGGTCCTGGAGCAGTACTTC
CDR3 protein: CASTPPGTGVLEQYF

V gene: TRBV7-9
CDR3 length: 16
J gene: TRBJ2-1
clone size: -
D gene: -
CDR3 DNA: TGTGCCAGCAGCTTAGGCCGAGCGGGCATGTACAATGAGCAGTTCTTC
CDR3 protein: CASSLGRAGMYNEQFF